This TCR beta chain was captured in a study of T-cell reconstitution after alpha-beta-depleted transplantation in children. This clonotype turned up a few times. TCRbeta library preparation incorporated unique molecular identifiers. Using its own MiXCR run on the PCR reads, TCRdb lists one record per CDR3 protein. The table shows approximately 130,000 distinct CDR3 sequences, with roughly 9.7% occurring only once. The CDR3 has 19 amino acids. CDR1 LGHNA and CDR2 YNFKEQ come from the germline V gene. Germline trimming cut 5 bases from V and 2 bases from J; bases unmatched to any gene: 16. The material was PBMCs, mostly from graft donor cells, obtained 180 days after TCRalphabeta/CD19-depleted stem cell transplant. This TCR came from a girl under two years old who had a stem cell transplant for combined immunodeficiency, so the T cells may come from the graft donor. The rearrangement links TRBV4-2 to TRBJ1-1; 11 bases align to TRBD1. CDR3 amino acids: CASSNPRDRGFSINTEAFF. Written as DNA, the CDR3 is TGTGCCAGCAGCAATCCCCGGGACAGGGGGTTTTCTATTAACACTGAAGCTTTCTTT.